This TCR beta chain stems from a study of blood T cell repertoires in COVID-19. Study context: The study drew acute and convalescent COVID-19 samples from the United States, Italy and Spain.

Cohort assignment relied on participant-reported clinical history. Only in-frame clones appear in the TCRdb table, and some are missing; sequencing was by immunoSEQ multiplex PCR. This table has approximately 160,000 clones, roughly 80% appearing once. The count of this clone is one. The CDR3 has 20 amino acids. The junction had 12 bases not matched to a gene; V was cut back by 4 bases and J by 1 base. The germline CDR1 and CDR2 sequences are SGDLS and YYNGEE. This receptor was taken from a man aged 50 to 60 who had recovered from COVID-19. Sequenced: PBMCs or T cells enriched from blood (not recorded which). The V gene is TRBV9, the J gene TRBJ2-3; 16 bases match TRBD2. As DNA, the CDR3 is TGTGCCAGCAGCACCCCATCGGGACTAGCGGGGGGGAGCGGCACAGATACGCAGTATTTT. Amino acid sequence: CASSTPSGLAGGSGTDTQYF.